The rows below give T cell receptor beta chains drawn from one sample of a study of cytomegalovirus exposure and HLA in healthy donors. Sequencing used immunoSEQ multiplex PCR; TCRdb keeps in-frame clones, though not all of them. Among some 91,000 clones listed, approximately 72% were seen once. The sequencing input was PBMCs. Receptor source: a man aged 35 to 55 in good health and CMV-seropositive. Both conserved end residues are part of each CDR3. The order of the fields is J gene, clone size, D gene, V gene, CDR3 DNA, CDR3 protein. The D gene is left open where the match is weak. Size is omitted from some rows. Given values are once, few, many or a class for expanded clones.

TRBJ1-2 . . TRBV7-2 TGTGCCAGCAGCTTAGGGCTCAGGCTTGATGGCTACACCTTC CASSLGLRLDGYTF
TRBJ2-5 . TRBD2 TRBV18 TGTGCCAGCTCACCACGGGGACTAGCGGAGACCCAGTACTTC CASSPRGLAETQYF
TRBJ2-7 once . TRBV5-4 TGTGCCAGCAGCTTGGGGGACTCCCCCTACGAGCAGTACTTC CASSLGDSPYEQYF
TRBJ2-5 . . TRBV19 TGTGCCAGTAGTACCGCAGGCGGGCTAGTCCAAGAGACCCAGTACTTC CASSTAGGLVQETQYF
TRBJ2-7 . . TRBV5-1 TGCGCCAGCAGCGCTACTATTAGCTCCTACGAGCAGTACTTC CASSATISSYEQYF
TRBJ2-7 . TRBD1 TRBV29-1 TGCAGCGTTGGGATCCGGGACAGGGCCTCCTACGAGCAGTACTTC CSVGIRDRASYEQYF
TRBJ1-5 . TRBD1 TRBV6-1 TGTGCCAGCTTTGGGGGACAGGGGGACAATCAGCCCCAGCATTTT CASFGGQGDNQPQHF
TRBJ2-2 . . TRBV11-3 TGTGCCAGCAGCTTTTCTTTAACCGGGGAGCTGTTTTTT CASSFSLTGELFF
TRBJ1-2 . . TRBV4-3 TGCGCCAGCAGCCAGAATTACAGGGCCAGTGGATATGGCTACACCTTC CASSQNYRASGYGYTF
TRBJ2-7 . . TRBV21-1 TGTGCCAGCAGCAAAGGGTGGGACAGGGTCTACGAGCAGTACTTC CASSKGWDRVYEQYF
TRBJ1-3 . . TRBV18 TGTGCCAGCTCACCACCGAGAACTATCGGAAACACCATATATTTT CASSPPRTIGNTIYF
TRBJ2-3 . TRBD1 TRBV29-1 TGCAGCGCGTCGCCGGGACAGGGTATGACTGATACGCAGTATTTT CSASPGQGMTDTQYF
TRBJ2-7 . TRBD2 TRBV28 TGTGCCAGCAGTACTGGGGGGGTCCCCCCCGAGCAGTACTTC CASSTGGVPPEQYF
TRBJ1-2 . TRBD1 TRBV7-2 TGTGCCAGCAGCCCCAGACAGGGTTCAGACTATGGCTACACCTTC CASSPRQGSDYGYTF